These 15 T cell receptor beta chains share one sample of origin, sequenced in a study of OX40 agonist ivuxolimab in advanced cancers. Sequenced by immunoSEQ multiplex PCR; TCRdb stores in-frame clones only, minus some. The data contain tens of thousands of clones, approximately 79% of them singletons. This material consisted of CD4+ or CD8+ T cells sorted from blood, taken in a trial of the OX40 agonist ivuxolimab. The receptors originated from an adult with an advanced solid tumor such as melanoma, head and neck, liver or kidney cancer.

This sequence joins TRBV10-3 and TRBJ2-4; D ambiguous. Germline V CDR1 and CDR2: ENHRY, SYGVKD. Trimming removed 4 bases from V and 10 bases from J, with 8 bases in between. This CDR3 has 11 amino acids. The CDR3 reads CAISGGEIQYF. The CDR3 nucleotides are TGTGCCATCAGTGGCGGAGAGATTCAGTACTTC.

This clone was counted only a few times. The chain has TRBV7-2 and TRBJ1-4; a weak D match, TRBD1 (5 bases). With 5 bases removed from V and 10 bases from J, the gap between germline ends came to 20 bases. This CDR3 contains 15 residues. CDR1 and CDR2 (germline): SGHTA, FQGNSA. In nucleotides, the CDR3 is TGTGCCAGCAGCCCAAACGCGGGACTCGTGGGAAAACTGTTTTTT. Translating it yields CASSPNAGLVGKLFF.

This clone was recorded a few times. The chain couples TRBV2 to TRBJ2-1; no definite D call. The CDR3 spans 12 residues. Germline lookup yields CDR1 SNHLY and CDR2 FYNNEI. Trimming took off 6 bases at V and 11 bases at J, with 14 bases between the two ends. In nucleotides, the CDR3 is TGTGCCAGCAGAGAGTATACCCCAAAGCAGTTCTTC. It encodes CASREYTPKQFF.

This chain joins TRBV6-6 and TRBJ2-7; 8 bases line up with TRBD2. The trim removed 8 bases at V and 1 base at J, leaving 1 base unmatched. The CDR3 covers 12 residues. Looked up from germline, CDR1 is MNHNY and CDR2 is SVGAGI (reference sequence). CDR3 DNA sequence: TGTGCCAGCGGCGGGGGGTCCTACGAGCAGTACTTC. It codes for CASGGGSYEQYF.

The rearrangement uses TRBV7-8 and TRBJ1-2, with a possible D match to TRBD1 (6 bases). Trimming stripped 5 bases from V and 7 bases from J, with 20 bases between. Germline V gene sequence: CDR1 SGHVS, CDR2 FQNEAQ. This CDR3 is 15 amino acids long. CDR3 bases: TGTGCCAGCAGCCTCCCCGACAGGACGGGGGGTGGCTACACCTTC. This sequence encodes CASSLPDRTGGGYTF.

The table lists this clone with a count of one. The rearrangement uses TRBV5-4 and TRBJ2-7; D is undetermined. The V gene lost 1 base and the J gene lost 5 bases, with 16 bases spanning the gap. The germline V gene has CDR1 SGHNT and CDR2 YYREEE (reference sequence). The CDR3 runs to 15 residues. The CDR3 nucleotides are TGTGCCAGCAGCTTGCCTACACGGGCTATCCACGAGCAGTACTTC. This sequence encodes CASSLPTRAIHEQYF.

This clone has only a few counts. The CDR3 sequence is CSSTENTEAFF. The CDR3 DNA reads TGCAGTTCGACGGAGAACACTGAAGCTTTCTTT. The chain couples TRBV20-1 to TRBJ1-1; no definite D call. The CDR3 sequence is 11 residues long. Germline-derived CDR1 and CDR2 are DFQATT and SNEGSKA (reference sequence). The ends were cut back, 8 bases at V and 1 base at J, with 8 bases in the middle.

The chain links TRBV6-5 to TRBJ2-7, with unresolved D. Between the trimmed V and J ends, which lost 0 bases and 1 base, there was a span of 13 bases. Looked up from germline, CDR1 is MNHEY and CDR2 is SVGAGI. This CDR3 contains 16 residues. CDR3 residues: CASSYSNLWLSYEQYF. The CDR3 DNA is TGTGCCAGCAGTTACTCGAACTTGTGGCTTTCCTACGAGCAGTACTTC.

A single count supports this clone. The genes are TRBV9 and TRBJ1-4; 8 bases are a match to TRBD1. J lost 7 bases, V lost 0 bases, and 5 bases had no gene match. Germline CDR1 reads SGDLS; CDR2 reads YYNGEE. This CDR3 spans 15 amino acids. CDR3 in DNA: TGTGCCAGCAGCGTAGGGGCAGGGGGCAGTGAAAAACTGTTTTTT. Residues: CASSVGAGGSEKLFF.

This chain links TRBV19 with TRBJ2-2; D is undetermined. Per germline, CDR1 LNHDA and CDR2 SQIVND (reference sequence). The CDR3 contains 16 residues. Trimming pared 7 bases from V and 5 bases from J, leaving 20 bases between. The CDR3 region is CASTSAGLVWTGELFF. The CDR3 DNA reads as TGTGCCAGTACCTCCGCCGGTTTGGTGTGGACCGGGGAGCTGTTTTTT.

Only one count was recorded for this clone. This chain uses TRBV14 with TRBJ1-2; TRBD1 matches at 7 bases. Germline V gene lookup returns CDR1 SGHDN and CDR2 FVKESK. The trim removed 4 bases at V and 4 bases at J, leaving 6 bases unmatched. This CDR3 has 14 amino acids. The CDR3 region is CASSPTDRSYGYTF. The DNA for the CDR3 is TGTGCCAGCAGCCCCACGGACAGGTCCTATGGCTACACCTTC. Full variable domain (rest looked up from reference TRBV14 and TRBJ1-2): EAGVTQFPSHSVIEKGQTVTLRCDPISGHDNLYWYRRVMGKEIKFLLHFVKESKQDESGMPNNRFLAERTGGTYSTLKVQPAELEDSGVYFCASSPTDRSYGYTFGSGTRLTVV.

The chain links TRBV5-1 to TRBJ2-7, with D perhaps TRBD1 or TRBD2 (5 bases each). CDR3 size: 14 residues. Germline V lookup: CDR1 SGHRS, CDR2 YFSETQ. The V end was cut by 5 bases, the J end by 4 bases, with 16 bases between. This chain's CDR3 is CASSPASGQYEQYF. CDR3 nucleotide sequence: TGCGCCAGCAGTCCCGCATCGGGGCAATACGAGCAGTACTTC.

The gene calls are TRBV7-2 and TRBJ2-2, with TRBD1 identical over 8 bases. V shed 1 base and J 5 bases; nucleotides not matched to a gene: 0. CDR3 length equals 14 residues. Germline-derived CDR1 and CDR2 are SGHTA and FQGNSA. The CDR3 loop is CASSLDRGTGELFF. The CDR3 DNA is TGTGCCAGCAGCTTAGACAGGGGGACCGGGGAGCTGTTTTTT.

CDR3 DNA sequence: TGTGCCAGTAGTCCTGGACAGGGATACCTTAACACTGAAGCTTTCTTT. This sequence encodes CASSPGQGYLNTEAFF. This chain joins TRBV19 and TRBJ1-1, with 8 positions matching TRBD1. Germline CDR1 and CDR2: LNHDA and SQIVND (reference sequence). The CDR3 spans 16 residues. V shed 5 bases and J 2 bases; nucleotides not matched to a gene: 10.

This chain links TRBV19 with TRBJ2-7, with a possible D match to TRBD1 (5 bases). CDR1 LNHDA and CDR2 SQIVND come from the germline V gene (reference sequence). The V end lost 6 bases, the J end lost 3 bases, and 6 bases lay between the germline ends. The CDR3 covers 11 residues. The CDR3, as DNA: TGTGCCAGTAGGGGGCACTACGAGCAGTACTTC. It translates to CASRGHYEQYF.